This TCR beta chain was retrieved from a study of OX40 agonist ivuxolimab in advanced cancers. Enrollment shut out patients with autoimmune disease history or systemic immunosuppression. Trimming pared 4 bases from V and 7 bases from J, leaving 21 bases between. The CDR3 is 16 residues long. In germline, CDR1 is SGHTS, CDR2 YDEGEE. General study results and limits: CD4+ T cells averaged fewer expanded clones than CD8+ T cells. Antigen specificity remained undetermined for the expanded peripheral T cells.

This clone was detected only once. Its antigen is not known. Produced via immunoSEQ multiplex PCR; TCRdb's table is partial and in-frame only. Counted here are fewer than 70,000 clones, 80% to 90% occurring once; the ten biggest clones make up over 2.5%. Sequenced here: CD4+ or CD8+ T cells sorted from blood, sampled in a trial of the OX40 agonist ivuxolimab. The origin of this receptor is an adult with an advanced solid tumor such as melanoma, head and neck, liver or kidney cancer. V usage is TRBV5-8 and J usage is TRBJ1-5; no clear D. Here the CDR3 reads CASSPREGGFGQPQHF. CDR3 sequence (DNA): TGTGCCAGCAGCCCTCGGGAAGGTGGCTTCGGGCAGCCCCAGCATTTT.